The next 22 T cell receptor beta chains were all read from a single sample in a study of shared clonotypes between healthy human individuals. The data were produced by immunoSEQ multiplex PCR, yet TCRdb's version contains in-frame clones alone and is incomplete. The sample consists of around 2,000,000 clones, roughly 96% of them appearing once. Specimen: naive CD4+ T cells sorted from blood. Indicated subset: CD45RA+ positively selected. The receptor set was obtained from a man younger than 30 in good health.

Worth noting for this clone: Just one base apart from a much larger clone, this may be a read error. This specimen includes other DNA sequences encoding the same CDR3. This chain links TRBV18 with TRBJ2-5, with no clear D. This CDR3 spans 13 amino acids. V lost 1 base and J lost 2, with 5 bases in between. Per germline, CDR1 KGHSH and CDR2 LQKENI. The CDR3 sequence is CASSPRDQETQYF. DNA of the CDR3: TGTGCCAGCTCACCACGGGATCAAGAGACCCAGTACTTC.

The V gene is TRBV5-1, the J gene TRBJ2-2; D is uncertain. The CDR3 is 15 amino acids. V was clipped by 3 bases and J by 2 bases, with 11 bases between them. The germline gives CDR1 SGHRS, CDR2 YFSETQ. The chain's CDR3 is CASSWDGSNTGELFF. The CDR3 coding sequence is TGCGCCAGCAGCTGGGATGGTTCCAACACCGGGGAGCTGTTTTTT.

The V and J genes are TRBV2 and TRBJ2-7; weak D call: TRBD1 (6 bases). The CDR3 is 17 residues long. Trimming cost V 4 bases and J 0 bases, with 19 bases left between them. Germline CDR1 is SNHLY and CDR2 is FYNNEI. CDR3 in amino acids: CASSAGGAQGISYEQYF. The CDR3, as DNA: TGTGCCAGCAGTGCGGGTGGGGCGCAGGGGATCTCCTACGAGCAGTACTTC. Filled out from reference TRBV2 and TRBJ2-7, the complete variable domain reads EPEVTQTPSHQVTQMGQEVILRCVPISNHLYFYWYRQILGQKVEFLVSFYNNEISEKSEIFDDQFSVERPDGSNFTLKIRSTKLEDSAMYFCASSAGGAQGISYEQYFGPGTRLTVT.

The chain joins TRBV4-3 to TRBJ2-1; D ambiguous. Per germline, CDR1 LGHNA and CDR2 YSLEER. The CDR3 totals 15 residues. Deletions cut 0 bases from V and 0 bases from J, with 6 bases between. CDR3 in DNA: TGCGCCAGCAGCCAAGATCATACCTCCTACAATGAGCAGTTCTTC. Translation gives CASSQDHTSYNEQFF.

Of note for this clone: The junction does not match germline at one end; this may be a read error. The chain combines TRBV10-3 with TRBJ1-2; D possibly corresponds to TRBD1 (6 bases). This CDR3 is built from 12 residues. Looked up from germline, CDR1 is ENHRY and CDR2 is SYGVKD. The CDR3 loop is CAISEGTSVSHF. CDR3 DNA: TGTGCCATCAGTGAAGGGACATCGGTTAGTCACTTC.

The genes are TRBV4-2 and TRBJ2-5, with 10 nucleotides matching TRBD2. Trimming at V came to 0 bases and at J to 5 bases, leaving 9 bases not matched to a gene. This CDR3 is built from 17 residues. Germline CDR1 is LGHNA and CDR2 is YNFKEQ. CDR3 sequence (DNA): TGTGCCAGCAGCCAAGAGGGAGCGGGGGGGCCTCTCGAGACCCAGTACTTC. Encoded protein: CASSQEGAGGPLETQYF.

The genes are TRBV9 and TRBJ2-7; 11 positions agree with TRBD1. CDR1 and CDR2 (germline): SGDLS, YYNGEE. The V and J ends lost 0 bases and 7 bases, in that order; junction bases with no gene match: 6. The CDR3 sequence is 15 residues long. CDR3 sequence: CASSVVGTGGSEQYF. The CDR3 DNA follows: TGTGCCAGCAGCGTAGTAGGGACAGGGGGGTCGGAGCAGTACTTC. Combining the CDR3 with reference TRBV9 and TRBJ2-7 gives the whole variable domain DSGVTQTPKHLITATGQRVTLRCSPRSGDLSVYWYQQSLDQGLQFLIQYYNGEERAKGNILERFSAQQFPDLHSELNLSSLELGDSALYFCASSVVGTGGSEQYFGPGTRLTVT.

This chain joins TRBV5-1 and TRBJ1-5, with D possibly TRBD1 on 6 matching bases. V was cut by 2 bases and J by 4 bases, with 13 bases left in between. Germline V lookup: CDR1 SGHRS, CDR2 YFSETQ. The CDR3 consists of 15 residues. CDR3 in amino acids: CASSLGGQPNQPQHF. CDR3 sequence (DNA): TGCGCCAGCAGCTTAGGGGGACAACCTAATCAGCCCCAGCATTTT.

This chain uses TRBV5-1 with TRBJ1-1; D possibly corresponds to TRBD1 (6 bases). The CDR3 runs 14 residues. V shed 0 bases and J shed 6 bases, with 12 bases lying between them. The germline CDR1 and CDR2 sequences are SGHRS and YFSETQ. CDR3 sequence: CASSLVQGTPEAFF. DNA for the CDR3: TGCGCCAGCAGCTTGGTACAGGGAACCCCTGAAGCTTTCTTT.

The chain uses TRBV30 and TRBJ2-3; TRBD1 might be the D (5 bases). Per germline, CDR1 GTSNPN and CDR2 SVGIG (reference sequence). The CDR3 is 13 amino acids. CDR3 nucleotides: TGTGTAACCCGACAGTCTAGCACAGATACGCAGTATTTT. Protein product: CVTRQSSTDTQYF. Full variable domain (rest looked up from reference TRBV30 and TRBJ2-3): SQTIHQWPATLVQPVGSPLSLECTVEGTSNPNLYWYRQAAGRGLQLLFYSVGIGQISSEVPQNLSASRPQDRQFILSSKKLLLSDSGFYLCVTRQSSTDTQYFGPGTRLTVL.

The chain couples TRBV28 to TRBJ2-1; 10 positions match TRBD2. Germline trimming cut 4 bases from V and 4 bases from J; bases unmatched to any gene: 4. The CDR3 sequence is 15 residues long. Looked up from germline, CDR1 is MDHEN and CDR2 is SYDVKM. CDR3 region: CASSWPGLAYNEQFF. The CDR3 DNA is TGTGCCAGCAGTTGGCCGGGACTAGCGTACAATGAGCAGTTCTTC.

The chain links TRBV6-1 to TRBJ2-7; 7 nucleotides agree with TRBD1. From germline, CDR1 is MNHNS and CDR2 SASEGT. The CDR3 loop spans 17 amino acids. Trimming at V came to 2 bases and at J to 2 bases, leaving 12 bases not matched to a gene. The CDR3 DNA sequence: TGTGCCAGCAGTGAATCCACGACAGGGTTCGGCACCTACGAGCAGTACTTC. This sequence encodes CASSESTTGFGTYEQYF.

This rearrangement joins TRBV29-1 to TRBJ1-2, with a possible D match to TRBD1 (5 bases). CDR3 size: 13 residues. V was shortened by 0 bases and J by 13 bases, with 18 bases between the two germline ends. Germline CDR1 SQVTM, CDR2 ANQGSEA. In nucleotides, the CDR3 is TGCAGCGTTGAAGATCGGACGGCAGGGAAAGGCACCTTC. Translated: CSVEDRTAGKGTF.

V usage is TRBV2 and J usage is TRBJ2-1; perhaps TRBD2 as D (5 bases). Germline assignment: CDR1 SNHLY and CDR2 FYNNEI. V was trimmed by 4 bases and J by 4 bases, leaving 11 bases between them. The CDR3 length is 14 residues. The CDR3 DNA is TGTGCCAGCAGTGGCGGGTGGACTTACAATGAGCAGTTCTTC. Its translation is CASSGGWTYNEQFF.

The rearrangement joins TRBV28 to TRBJ1-2; TRBD1 agrees at 10 bases. The V gene's germline CDR1 is MDHEN and CDR2 SYDVKM. The J segment lost 3 bases and the V segment lost 6 bases, leaving 10 bases of the junction unmatched. The CDR3 is 16 residues long. The CDR3 nucleotides read TGTGCCAGCAGGAACTTGGGACAGGGGCCAGACTATGGCTACACCTTC. It specifies CASRNLGQGPDYGYTF.

This chain connects TRBV2 to TRBJ2-2; 7 bases align to TRBD1. Trimming removed 6 bases from V and 5 bases from J; junction bases left unmatched: 6. Germline assignment: CDR1 SNHLY and CDR2 FYNNEI. The CDR3 has 14 amino acids. In nucleotides, the CDR3 is TGTGCCAGCAGCCGGGACAGTTCGACCGGGGAGCTGTTTTTT. Its translation: CASSRDSSTGELFF.

The rearrangement uses TRBV11-2 and TRBJ1-2; tentatively, D is TRBD1 (6 bases). V lost 6 bases and J 3 bases, leaving 14 bases between the germline ends. The CDR3 runs 14 residues. CDR1 is SGHAT and CDR2 is FQNNGV in the germline V gene. The CDR3 nucleotides read TGTGCCAGCAGTTTCAAGACAGGTGACTATGGCTACACCTTC. It translates to CASSFKTGDYGYTF. Complete variable domain (other parts from reference TRBV11-2 and TRBJ1-2): EAGVAQSPRYKIIEKRQSVAFWCNPISGHATLYWYQQILGQGPKLLIQFQNNGVVDDSQLPKDRFSAERLKGVDSTLKIQPAKLEDSAVYLCASSFKTGDYGYTFGSGTRLTVV.

The CDR3 DNA follows: TGTGCCAGCAGTGGGGGAGCGGGAGGGCCAAGGATATACGAGCAGTACTTC. The encoded protein is CASSGGAGGPRIYEQYF. The V and J genes are TRBV6-1 and TRBJ2-7; the match to TRBD2 covers 10 bases. CDR1 is MNHNS, CDR2 SASEGT, per germline. The CDR3 sequence is 17 residues long. The ends lost 4 bases at V and 4 bases at J; junction bases unmatched: 13.

The rearrangement joins TRBV7-9 to TRBJ2-7, with 7 bases that match TRBD1. The CDR3 is 14 residues long. V was clipped by 1 base and J by 6 bases; unmatched bases: 6. Germline V gene lookup returns CDR1 SEHNR and CDR2 FQNEAQ (reference sequence). In DNA, the CDR3 is TGTGCCAGCAGCTTAGGACAGGGAATTGGCGAGCAGTACTTC. This encodes CASSLGQGIGEQYF.

As concerns this clone: This sample includes further DNA sequences coding for the same CDR3. The chain joins TRBV11-2 to TRBJ2-5, with D possibly TRBD2 on 5 matching bases. The V gene's germline CDR1 is SGHAT and CDR2 FQNNGV. CDR3 length equals 12 residues. The ends were cut back, 0 bases at V and 9 bases at J, with 8 bases in the middle. CDR3 bases: TGTGCCAGCAGCTTAGATCTGGGAGCCCAGTACTTC. Residues: CASSLDLGAQYF. Based on the CDR3 plus reference TRBV11-2 and TRBJ2-5, the full variable domain is EAGVAQSPRYKIIEKRQSVAFWCNPISGHATLYWYQQILGQGPKLLIQFQNNGVVDDSQLPKDRFSAERLKGVDSTLKIQPAKLEDSAVYLCASSLDLGAQYFGPGTRLLVL.

The J gene is TRBJ1-2, the V gene TRBV9, with 8 positions matching TRBD1. With V trimmed by 4 bases and J by 4 bases, 6 bases remained unmatched. This CDR3 has 14 residues. Germline V gene sequence: CDR1 SGDLS, CDR2 YYNGEE. CDR3 sequence: CASSSMDRAYGYTF. CDR3 nucleotides: TGTGCCAGCAGCTCTATGGACAGGGCCTATGGCTACACCTTC.

The chain recombines TRBV10-1 with TRBJ2-2; D gene ambiguous. V dropped 4 bases and J dropped 0 bases, with 9 bases sitting between them. The CDR3 length is 15 residues. CDR1 and CDR2 from the germline V gene are WNHNN and SYGVQD (reference sequence). The CDR3, as DNA: TGCGCCAGCAGTGCAAGCACCGCGAACACCGGGGAGCTGTTTTTT. It translates to CASSASTANTGELFF.